Presented here are 17 T cell receptor beta chains from one specimen sequenced in a study of blood T cell repertoires in COVID-19. The method was immunoSEQ multiplex PCR; TCRdb's version includes in-frame clones alone and lacks a portion of them. The repertoire includes 63,000 or so clones, nearly 90% of them detected once, and less than 1.5% sits in the top ten. The specimen sequenced was peripheral blood. Every receptor here comes from a man between 60 and 75 years old with acute or convalescent COVID-19.

The chain has TRBV25-1 and TRBJ2-5; 7 bases agree with TRBD1. CDR1 is MGHDK and CDR2 is SYGVNS in the germline V gene. This CDR3 is built from 12 residues. Trimming cost V 10 bases and J 5 bases; bases outside gene matches: 7. CDR3 nucleotide sequence: TGTGCCACGACAGGGACGGGGGAGACCCAGTACTTC. It encodes CATTGTGETQYF. The variable domain in full, with the rest retrieved from reference TRBV25-1 and TRBJ2-5, is EADIYQTPRYLVIGTGKKITLECSQTMGHDKMYWYQQDPGMELHLIHYSYGVNSTEKGDLSSESTVSRIRTEHFPLTLESARPSHTSQYLCATTGTGETQYFGPGTRLLVL.

This chain links TRBV19 with TRBJ1-5; 7 nucleotides line up with TRBD1. This CDR3 has 16 residues. The germline CDR1 and CDR2 sequences are LNHDA and SQIVND (reference sequence). Germline trimming cut 5 bases from V and 0 bases from J; bases unmatched to any gene: 7. This chain's CDR3 is CASSPETGYSNQPQHF. CDR3 coding DNA: TGTGCCAGTAGTCCGGAGACAGGGTATAGCAATCAGCCCCAGCATTTT.

This chain uses TRBV10-3 with TRBJ2-7; TRBD1 agrees at 7 bases. V gave up 2 bases and J gave up 2 bases; unmatched junction bases: 9. The CDR3 runs to 16 residues. Germline V gives CDR1 ENHRY, CDR2 SYGVKD. The CDR3 region is CAISEPWTGPTYEQYF. The CDR3 DNA is TGTGCCATCAGTGAGCCATGGACAGGCCCAACCTACGAGCAGTACTTC.

The chain recombines TRBV29-1 with TRBJ1-4; unclear D gene. The CDR3 runs 13 residues. The V end lost 5 bases, the J end lost 3 bases, and 10 bases lay between the germline ends. Germline assignment: CDR1 SQVTM and CDR2 ANQGSEA. The CDR3 sequence is CSVLHRSNEKLFF. The DNA of the CDR3 is TGCAGCGTTCTCCACAGATCTAATGAAAAACTGTTTTTT.

The genes are TRBV5-1 and TRBJ1-2; 7 bases align to TRBD1. V shed 0 bases, J shed 10 bases, and the junction held 6 bases outside the gene matches. The CDR3 has 13 amino acids. Germline-derived CDR1 and CDR2 are SGHRS and YFSETQ. In nucleotides, the CDR3 is TGCGCCAGCAGCTTGGTCTTTCAGGGGGACTACACCTTC. Residues: CASSLVFQGDYTF.

The chain carries TRBV11-2 and TRBJ2-2; possibly TRBD1 for D (6 bases). CDR1 and CDR2 (germline): SGHAT, FQNNGV. CDR3 length equals 17 residues. With 0 bases removed from V and 6 bases from J, the gap between germline ends came to 17 bases. The CDR3 loop reads CASSLDWTDGRPGELFF. The CDR3 DNA follows: TGTGCCAGCAGCTTAGATTGGACAGATGGGCGCCCCGGGGAGCTGTTTTTT.

V is TRBV4-1 and J is TRBJ1-3; unclear D gene. Trimming cost V 0 bases and J 3 bases, with 12 bases left between them. Germline CDR1 is MGHRA and CDR2 is YSYEKL. The CDR3 runs 16 residues. This chain's CDR3 is CASSQDFEGIGNTIYF. The CDR3 DNA reads TGCGCCAGCAGCCAAGATTTTGAGGGAATTGGAAACACCATATATTTT.

The V and J genes are TRBV5-4 and TRBJ1-6; D remains ambiguous. Germline CDR1 is SGHNT and CDR2 is YYREEE (reference sequence). V gave up 5 bases and J gave up 6 bases, with 12 bases separating them. The CDR3 sequence is 14 residues long. CDR3 coding DNA: TGTGCCAGCAGAGTTGGGCAGCTTAATTCACCCCTCCACTTT. This sequence encodes CASRVGQLNSPLHF.

The chain uses TRBV30 and TRBJ2-1, with 8 bases identical to TRBD2. The V and J ends lost 2 bases and 4 bases, in that order; junction bases with no gene match: 4. Germline assignment: CDR1 GTSNPN and CDR2 SVGIG (reference sequence). This CDR3 has 14 residues. Here the CDR3 reads CAWSSSGGYNEQFF. The CDR3 DNA sequence: TGTGCCTGGAGTTCCAGCGGGGGTTACAATGAGCAGTTCTTC.

V usage is TRBV27 and J usage is TRBJ2-6; possible D gene TRBD1, 6 bases. The CDR3 runs to 17 residues. Per germline, CDR1 MNHEY and CDR2 SMNVEV (reference sequence). Trimming pared 8 bases from V and 0 bases from J, leaving 17 bases between. CDR3 in amino acids: CASRTGQHFSGANVLTF. The CDR3 DNA sequence: TGTGCCAGCCGAACCGGACAGCACTTCTCTGGGGCCAACGTCCTGACTTTC.

V and J are TRBV4-1 and TRBJ1-5; 8 bases match TRBD1. The CDR3 runs 16 residues. Per germline, CDR1 MGHRA and CDR2 YSYEKL. Trimming cost V 1 base and J 4 bases; bases outside gene matches: 6. The CDR3 bases are TGCGCCAGCAGCCAAGGCGGGACAGGTCGTAATCAGCCCCAGCATTTT. Translation gives CASSQGGTGRNQPQHF.

This chain uses TRBV15 with TRBJ1-4, with TRBD1 matching 8 bases. CDR3 length: 15 amino acids. Germline assignment: CDR1 LNHNV and CDR2 YYDKDF (reference sequence). Trimming cost V 3 bases and J 7 bases; bases outside gene matches: 7. Here the CDR3 DNA reads TGTGCCACCAGCAGTACAGGGGGTAGAGCTGAAAAACTGTTTTTT. It is translated as CATSSTGGRAEKLFF.

CDR3 DNA: TGTGCCTGGAAGGTAGCGGGGGCCCTGAACACCGGGGAGCTGTTTTTT. Translated: CAWKVAGALNTGELFF. V and J are TRBV30 and TRBJ2-2; 9 bases map to TRBD2. From germline, CDR1 is GTSNPN and CDR2 SVGIG (reference sequence). Germline trimming cut 4 bases from V and 1 base from J; bases unmatched to any gene: 7. The CDR3 has 16 amino acids.

The genes are TRBV29-1 and TRBJ1-2; 8 nucleotides align to TRBD1. This CDR3 has 13 amino acids. Germline CDR1 SQVTM, CDR2 ANQGSEA. Trimming at V came to 6 bases and at J to 8 bases, leaving 11 bases not matched to a gene. The CDR3 DNA is TGCAGCGTGGGACACCGGGACAGGAGCGGCTACACCTTC. Translated, it gives CSVGHRDRSGYTF.

The V and J genes are TRBV27 and TRBJ2-3, with 9 bases aligning to TRBD2. The germline V gene has CDR1 MNHEY and CDR2 SMNVEV (reference sequence). The CDR3 runs 15 residues. V lost 2 bases to trimming and J lost 5 bases; unmatched junction nucleotides: 5. CDR3 sequence reads: CASSLAGGSQDTQYF. The CDR3 DNA follows: TGTGCCAGCAGTTTAGCGGGGGGGTCACAAGATACGCAGTATTTT.

The rearrangement joins TRBV20-1 to TRBJ2-7, with D unclear. There are 14 residues in the CDR3. CDR1 and CDR2 (germline): DFQATT, SNEGSKA (reference sequence). V was cut by 6 bases and J by 8 bases, with 23 bases left in between. The CDR3 spells CSASTGFNVFKQYF. DNA for the CDR3: TGCAGTGCGAGTACCGGGTTCAACGTTTTCAAGCAGTACTTC.

The chain carries TRBV7-9 and TRBJ2-3, with D unresolved. V was clipped by 5 bases and J by 3 bases, with 12 bases between them. CDR1 is SEHNR, CDR2 FQNEAQ, per germline (reference sequence). CDR3 length equals 14 residues. The CDR3 sequence: CASSPRSVTDTQYF. The DNA for the CDR3 is TGTGCCAGCAGCCCCCGGAGCGTAACAGATACGCAGTATTTT.